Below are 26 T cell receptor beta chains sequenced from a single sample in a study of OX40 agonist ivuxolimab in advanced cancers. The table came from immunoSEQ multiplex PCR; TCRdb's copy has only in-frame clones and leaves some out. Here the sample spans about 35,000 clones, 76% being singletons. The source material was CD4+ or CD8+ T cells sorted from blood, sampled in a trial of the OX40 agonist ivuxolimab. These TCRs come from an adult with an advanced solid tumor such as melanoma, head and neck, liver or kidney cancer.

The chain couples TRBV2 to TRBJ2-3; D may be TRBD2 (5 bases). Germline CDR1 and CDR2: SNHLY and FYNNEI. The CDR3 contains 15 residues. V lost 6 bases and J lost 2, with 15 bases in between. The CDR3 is CASREMSLATDTQYF. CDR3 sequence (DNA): TGTGCCAGCAGGGAAATGAGCCTAGCCACAGATACGCAGTATTTT.

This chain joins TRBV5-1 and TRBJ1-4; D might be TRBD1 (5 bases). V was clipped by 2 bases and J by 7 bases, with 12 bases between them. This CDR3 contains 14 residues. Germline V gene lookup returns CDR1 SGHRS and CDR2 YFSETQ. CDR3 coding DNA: TGCGCCAGCAGCTTACCCGGGGCAGGTGAAAAACTGTTTTTT. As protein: CASSLPGAGEKLFF.

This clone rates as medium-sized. CDR3 in DNA: TGTGCCAGCAGTGATACAGGGATTTGGCAGCCCCAGCATTTT. It translates to CASSDTGIWQPQHF. The genes are TRBV6-1 and TRBJ1-5, with a weak D call TRBD1 (6 bases). Germline values: CDR1 MNHNS, CDR2 SASEGT. Trimming took 3 bases from V and 7 from J, leaving 13 bases between them. The CDR3 sequence is 14 residues long.

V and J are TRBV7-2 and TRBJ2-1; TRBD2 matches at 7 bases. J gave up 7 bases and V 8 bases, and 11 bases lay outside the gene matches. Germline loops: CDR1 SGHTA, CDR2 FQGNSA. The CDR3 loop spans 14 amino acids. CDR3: CASFRPGGRNEQFF. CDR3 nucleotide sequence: TGTGCCAGCTTTAGACCGGGAGGTAGAAATGAGCAGTTCTTC.

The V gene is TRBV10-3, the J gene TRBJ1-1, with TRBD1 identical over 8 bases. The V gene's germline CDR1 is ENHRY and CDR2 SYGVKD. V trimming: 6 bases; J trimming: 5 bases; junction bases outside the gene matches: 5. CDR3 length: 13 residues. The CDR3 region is CAISLQGETEAFF. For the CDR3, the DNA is TGTGCCATCAGCCTACAGGGGGAAACTGAAGCTTTCTTT.

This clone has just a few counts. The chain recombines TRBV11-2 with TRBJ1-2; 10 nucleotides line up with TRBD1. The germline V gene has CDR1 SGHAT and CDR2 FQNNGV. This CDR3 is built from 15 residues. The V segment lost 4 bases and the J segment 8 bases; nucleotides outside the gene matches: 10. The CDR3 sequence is CASSSGTGALYGYTF. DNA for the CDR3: TGTGCCAGCAGCTCCGGGACAGGGGCTTTATACGGCTACACCTTC.

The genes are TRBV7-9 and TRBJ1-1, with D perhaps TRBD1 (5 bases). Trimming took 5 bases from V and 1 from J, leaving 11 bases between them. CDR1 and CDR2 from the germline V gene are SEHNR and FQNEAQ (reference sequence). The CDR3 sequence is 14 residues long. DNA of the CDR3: TGTGCCAGCAGCGTCGACAGTAGGAACACTGAAGCTTTCTTT. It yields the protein CASSVDSRNTEAFF. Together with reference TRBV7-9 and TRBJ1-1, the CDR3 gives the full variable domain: DTGVSQNPRHKITKRGQNVTFRCDPISEHNRLYWYRQTLGQGPEFLTYFQNEAQLEKSRLLSDRFSAERPKGSFSTLEIQRTEQGDSAMYLCASSVDSRNTEAFFGQGTRLTVV.

The CDR3, as DNA: TGCGCCAGCAGCTTCATGCCCGGGACAGGGGGGACTAACTATGGCTACACCTTC. Protein sequence: CASSFMPGTGGTNYGYTF. The chain employs TRBV5-1 and TRBJ1-2; 11 bases match TRBD1. The ends lost 2 bases at V and 0 bases at J; junction bases unmatched: 9. This CDR3 spans 18 amino acids. Germline CDR1 reads SGHRS; CDR2 reads YFSETQ. Together with reference TRBV5-1 and TRBJ1-2, the CDR3 gives the full variable domain: KAGVTQTPRYLIKTRGQQVTLSCSPISGHRSVSWYQQTPGQGLQFLFEYFSETQRNKGNFPGRFSGRQFSNSRSEMNVSTLELGDSALYLCASSFMPGTGGTNYGYTFGSGTRLTVV.

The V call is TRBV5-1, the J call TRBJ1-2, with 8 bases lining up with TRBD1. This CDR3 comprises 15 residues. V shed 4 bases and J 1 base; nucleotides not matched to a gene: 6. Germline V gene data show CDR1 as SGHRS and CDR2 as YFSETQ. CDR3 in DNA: TGCGCCAGCAGCCCCGGACAGGGCGATAACTATGGCTACACCTTC. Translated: CASSPGQGDNYGYTF.

In DNA, the CDR3 is TGTGCCAGCAGCTTGGGGGGAGGCCAACGAGGAGAGACCCAGTACTTC. Translating it yields CASSLGGGQRGETQYF. This chain links TRBV5-4 with TRBJ2-5; a weak D match, TRBD2 (6 bases). The germline V gene has CDR1 SGHNT and CDR2 YYREEE (reference sequence). This CDR3 is 16 amino acids long. With 0 bases removed from V and 4 bases from J, the gap between germline ends came to 16 bases.

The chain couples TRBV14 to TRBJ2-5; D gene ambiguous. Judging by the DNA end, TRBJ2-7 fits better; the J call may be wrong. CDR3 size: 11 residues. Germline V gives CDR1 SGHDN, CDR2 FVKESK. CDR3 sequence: CASSQGYEQYF. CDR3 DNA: TGTGCCAGCAGCCAAGGATACGAGCAGTACTTC.

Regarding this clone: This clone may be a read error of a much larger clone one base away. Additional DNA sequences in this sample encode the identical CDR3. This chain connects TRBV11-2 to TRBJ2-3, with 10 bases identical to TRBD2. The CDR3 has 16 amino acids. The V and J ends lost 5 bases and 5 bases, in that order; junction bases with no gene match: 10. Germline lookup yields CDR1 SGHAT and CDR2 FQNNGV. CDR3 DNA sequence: TGTGCCAGCAGCAGTGGGGGAGCGGGGGGGGGAGATACGCAGTATTTT. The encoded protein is CASSSGGAGGGDTQYF.

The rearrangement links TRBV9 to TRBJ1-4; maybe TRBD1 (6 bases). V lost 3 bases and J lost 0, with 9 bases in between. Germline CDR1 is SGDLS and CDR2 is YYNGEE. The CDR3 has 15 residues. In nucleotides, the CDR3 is TGTGCCAGCAGCGCAACAGGGTCAACTAATGAAAAACTGTTTTTT. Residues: CASSATGSTNEKLFF.

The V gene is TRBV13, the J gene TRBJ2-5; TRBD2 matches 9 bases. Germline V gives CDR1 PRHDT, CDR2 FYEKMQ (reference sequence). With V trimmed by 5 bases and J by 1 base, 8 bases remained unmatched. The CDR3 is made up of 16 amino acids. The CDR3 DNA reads TGTGCCAGCAGCCATTCTAGCGGGGTCTTCCAAGAGACCCAGTACTTC. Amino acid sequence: CASSHSSGVFQETQYF.

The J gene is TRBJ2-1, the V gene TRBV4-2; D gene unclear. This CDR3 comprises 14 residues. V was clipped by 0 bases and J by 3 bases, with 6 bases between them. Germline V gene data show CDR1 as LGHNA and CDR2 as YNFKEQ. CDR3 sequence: CASSQDFYYNEQFF. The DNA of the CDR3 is TGTGCCAGCAGCCAAGATTTTTACTACAATGAGCAGTTCTTC.

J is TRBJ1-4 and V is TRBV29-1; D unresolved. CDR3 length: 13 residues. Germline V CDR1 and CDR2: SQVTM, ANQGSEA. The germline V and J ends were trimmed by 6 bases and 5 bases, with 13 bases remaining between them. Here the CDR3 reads CSVGIESNEKLFF. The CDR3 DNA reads TGCAGCGTGGGGATTGAAAGCAATGAAAAACTGTTTTTT.

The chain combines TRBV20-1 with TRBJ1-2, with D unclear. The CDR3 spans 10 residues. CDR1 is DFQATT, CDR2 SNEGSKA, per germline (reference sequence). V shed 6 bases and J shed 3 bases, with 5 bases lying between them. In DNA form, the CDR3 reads TGCAGTGCCGGGTACTATGGCTACACCTTC. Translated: CSAGYYGYTF.

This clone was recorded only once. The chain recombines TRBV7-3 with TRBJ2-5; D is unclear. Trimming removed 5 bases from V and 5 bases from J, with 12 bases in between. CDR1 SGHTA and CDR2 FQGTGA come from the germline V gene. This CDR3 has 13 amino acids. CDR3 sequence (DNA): TGTGCCAGCAGCGGTGGTGAGAGGGAGACCCAGTACTTC. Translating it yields CASSGGERETQYF.

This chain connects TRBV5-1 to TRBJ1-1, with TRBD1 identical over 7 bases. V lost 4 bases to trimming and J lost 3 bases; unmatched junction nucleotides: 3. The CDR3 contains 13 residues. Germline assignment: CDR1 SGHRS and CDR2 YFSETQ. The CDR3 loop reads CASSHDRDTEAFF. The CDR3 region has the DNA TGCGCCAGCAGCCACGACAGGGACACTGAAGCTTTCTTT.

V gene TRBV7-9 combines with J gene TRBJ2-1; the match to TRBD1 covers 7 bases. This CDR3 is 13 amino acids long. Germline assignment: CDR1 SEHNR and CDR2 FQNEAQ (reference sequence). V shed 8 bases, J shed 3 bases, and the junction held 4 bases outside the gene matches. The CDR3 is CASGRTGYNEQFF. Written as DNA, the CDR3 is TGTGCCAGCGGACGGACAGGCTACAATGAGCAGTTCTTC.

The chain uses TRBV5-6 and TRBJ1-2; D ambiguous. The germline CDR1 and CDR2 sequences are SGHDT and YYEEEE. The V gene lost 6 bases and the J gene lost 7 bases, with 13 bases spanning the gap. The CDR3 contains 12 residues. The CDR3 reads CASNWDTGGYTF. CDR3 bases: TGTGCCAGCAACTGGGATACTGGTGGCTACACCTTC. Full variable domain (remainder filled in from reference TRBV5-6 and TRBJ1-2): DAGVTQSPTHLIKTRGQQVTLRCSPKSGHDTVSWYQQALGQGPQFIFQYYEEEERQRGNFPDRFSGHQFPNYSSELNVNALLLGDSALYLCASNWDTGGYTFGSGTRLTVV.

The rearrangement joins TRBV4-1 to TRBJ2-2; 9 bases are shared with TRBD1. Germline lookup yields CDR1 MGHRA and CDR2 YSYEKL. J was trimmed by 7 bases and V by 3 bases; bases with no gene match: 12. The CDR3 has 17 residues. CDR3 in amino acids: CASSHDTKTGGGGELFF. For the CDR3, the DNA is TGCGCCAGCAGCCACGACACGAAGACAGGGGGTGGCGGGGAGCTGTTTTTT.

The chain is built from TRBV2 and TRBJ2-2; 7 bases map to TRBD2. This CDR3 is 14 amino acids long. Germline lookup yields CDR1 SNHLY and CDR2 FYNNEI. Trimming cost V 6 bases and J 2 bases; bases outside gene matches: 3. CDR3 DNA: TGTGCCAGCAGATCGGGACTAAACACCGGGGAGCTGTTTTTT. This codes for CASRSGLNTGELFF.

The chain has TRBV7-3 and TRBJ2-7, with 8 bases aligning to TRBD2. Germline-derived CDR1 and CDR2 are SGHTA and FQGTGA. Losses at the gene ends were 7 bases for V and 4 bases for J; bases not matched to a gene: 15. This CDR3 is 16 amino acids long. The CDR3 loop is CASNPSRRGVMYEQYF. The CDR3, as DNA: TGTGCCAGCAACCCCTCGAGGCGGGGGGTTATGTACGAGCAGTACTTC.

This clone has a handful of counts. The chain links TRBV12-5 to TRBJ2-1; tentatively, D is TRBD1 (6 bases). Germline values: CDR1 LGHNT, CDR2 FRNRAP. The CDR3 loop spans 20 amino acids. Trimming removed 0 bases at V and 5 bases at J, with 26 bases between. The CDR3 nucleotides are TGTGCTAGTGGTTTGGTCAGTCTCGCCGGGACACTTATGGAGCACAATGAGCAGTTCTTC. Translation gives CASGLVSLAGTLMEHNEQFF.

CDR3 protein: CASSTRESEQYV. The DNA of the CDR3 is TGTGCCAGCAGCACAAGAGAAAGCGAGCAGTACGTC. This chain connects TRBV6-5 to TRBJ2-7, with unresolved D. With 6 bases removed from V and 6 bases from J, the gap between germline ends came to 12 bases. The CDR3 totals 12 residues. Germline V CDR1 and CDR2: MNHEY, SVGAGI.